The rows below give T cell receptor beta chains drawn from one sample of a study of shared clonotypes between healthy human individuals. Method: immunoSEQ multiplex PCR; TCRdb's copy keeps in-frame clones and lacks some. The sample lists over 850,000 clones; around three quarters were seen once. The specimen was memory CD4+ T cells from PBMCs. The source is a man between 18 and 35 years old in good health. Some clones in this sample may be carry-over from other donors' samples. CDR3s include the opening cysteine and the closing phenylalanine or tryptophan. The D gene is left open where the match is weak. Some rows have no size entry. The others give once, few or many, or a class for an expanded clone.

V: TRBV5-1
J: TRBJ1-1
size: few
D: TRBD1
CDR3: CASSFQGENTEAFF
DNA: TGCGCCAGCAGCTTCCAGGGGGAGAACACTGAAGCTTTCTTT

V: TRBV5-6
J: TRBJ1-1
size: NA
D: NA
CDR3: CASSQFGAGTEAFF
DNA: TGTGCCAGCAGTCAATTCGGGGCGGGCACTGAAGCTTTCTTT

V: TRBV30
J: TRBJ1-2
size: NA
D: NA
CDR3: CAWKDGDNYGYTF
DNA: TGTGCCTGGAAGGACGGAGATAACTATGGCTACACCTTC

V: TRBV6-1
J: TRBJ2-1
size: NA
D: NA
CDR3: CASSEALGWKGEQFF
DNA: TGTGCCAGCAGTGAAGCTCTGGGATGGAAGGGTGAGCAGTTCTTC

V: TRBV10-2
J: TRBJ2-5
size: NA
D: NA
CDR3: CASKRTLTEETQYF
DNA: TGCGCCAGCAAGCGGACCCTTACGGAAGAGACCCAGTACTTC

V: TRBV7-9
J: TRBJ2-1
size: once
D: NA
CDR3: CASSFSAAGNEQFF
DNA: TGTGCCAGCAGCTTCTCAGCGGCGGGGAATGAGCAGTTCTTC

V: TRBV28
J: TRBJ1-2
size: NA
D: TRBD1
CDR3: CASEPTGVDGYTF
DNA: TGTGCCAGCGAACCCACAGGGGTGGATGGCTACACCTTC

V: TRBV5-5
J: TRBJ1-3
size: once
D: TRBD1
CDR3: CASSLEGADSSLISGNTIYF
DNA: TGTGCCAGCAGCTTGGAGGGGGCAGATTCATCCCTCATCTCTGGAAACACCATATATTTT

V: TRBV5-1
J: TRBJ1-1
size: NA
D: TRBD1
CDR3: CASSPDRGVAFF
DNA: TGCGCCAGCAGCCCGGACAGGGGGGTGGCTTTCTTT

V: TRBV7-2
J: TRBJ1-5
size: NA
D: TRBD1
CDR3: CASSSLRGQGNQPQHF
DNA: TGTGCCAGCAGCTCTCTCAGGGGGCAAGGCAATCAGCCCCAGCATTTT

V: TRBV5-1
J: TRBJ2-7
size: NA
D: NA
CDR3: CASSSGNSYEQYF
DNA: TGCGCCAGCAGCTCCGGGAACTCCTACGAGCAGTACTTC

V: TRBV5-1
J: TRBJ2-1
size: NA
D: TRBD2
CDR3: CASSDLAGDREQFF
DNA: TGCGCCAGCAGCGATCTAGCGGGAGACCGAGAGCAGTTCTTC

V: TRBV6-5
J: TRBJ2-7
size: NA
D: NA
CDR3: CASSPGGVSYEQYF
DNA: TGTGCCAGCAGCCCCGGTGGGGTCTCCTACGAGCAGTACTTC

V: TRBV5-1
J: TRBJ2-3
size: NA
D: NA
CDR3: CASSETPGSTDTQYF
DNA: TGCGCCAGCAGCGAAACTCCCGGGTCCACAGATACGCAGTATTTT

V: TRBV5-8
J: TRBJ2-2
size: NA
D: NA
CDR3: CASSLMSGLTGELFF
DNA: TGTGCCAGCAGCTTGATGTCAGGGCTCACCGGGGAGCTGTTTTTT

V: TRBV11-2
J: TRBJ2-7
size: NA
D: NA
CDR3: CASSLGSRSRGEQYF
DNA: TGTGCCAGCAGCTTAGGAAGCCGAAGTCGGGGGGAGCAGTACTTC

V: TRBV2
J: TRBJ2-5
size: NA
D: NA
CDR3: CASSGSEGETQYF
DNA: TGTGCCAGCAGTGGGAGCGAAGGAGAGACCCAGTACTTC

V: TRBV2
J: TRBJ2-2
size: NA
D: TRBD2
CDR3: CASSRSGRDTGELFF
DNA: TGTGCCAGCAGTCGAAGCGGGAGGGACACCGGGGAGCTGTTTTTT

V: TRBV30
J: TRBJ2-2
size: NA
D: TRBD2
CDR3: CAWDTSGSFGELFF
DNA: TGTGCCTGGGATACTAGCGGGAGCTTCGGGGAGCTGTTTTTT

V: TRBV10-3
J: TRBJ2-3
size: NA
D: NA
CDR3: CAISDWGSPSDTQYF
DNA: TGTGCCATCAGTGATTGGGGGAGTCCTTCAGATACGCAGTATTTT

V: TRBV18
J: TRBJ2-5
size: NA
D: NA
CDR3: CASSPGAQETQYF
DNA: TGTGCCAGCTCTCCCGGGGCGCAAGAGACCCAGTACTTC